This TCR beta chain appears in the sequencing data of a study of identical twins. MiXCR, applied by TCRdb to the 5' RACE reads, yields one record per CDR3 protein. The table has fewer than 650,000 distinct CDR3 sequences, over 8.5% seen once. This clonotype has only a few counts. The same sample was also used in a study of yellow fever vaccine responses in identical twins. That source notes: Twins reportedly appeared to share part of their vaccine T cell response while keeping part individual.

Sequencing was done on a sample of PBMCs. The receptor was isolated from a woman aged 18-30 years in good health.

CDR3 region: CASSLPGINQETQYF. The CDR3 coding sequence is TGTGCCAGCAGCTTACCAGGGATCAATCAAGAGACCCAGTACTTC. The chain employs TRBV7-6 and TRBJ2-5; D might be TRBD1 (5 bases). Germline assignment: CDR1 SGHVS and CDR2 FNYEAQ. Trimming removed 2 bases at V and 2 bases at J, with 12 bases between. The CDR3 sequence is 15 residues long.